A selection of T cell receptor beta chains follows, all from one sample in a study of blood T cell repertoires in COVID-19. Measured with immunoSEQ multiplex PCR; TCRdb has only the in-frame clones, and not every one. Here the sample spans about 150,000 clones, around 87% being singletons. Sequencing was done on a sample of peripheral blood. Every receptor here comes from a woman aged 60-70 years with active COVID-19. CDR3s include the opening cysteine and the closing phenylalanine or tryptophan. A D gene is named only where the DNA matches it firmly. Clone size is not always given. Where it is, it says once, few, many or a class for expanded clones.

v_call	cdr3_length	d_call	j_call	clone_size	cdr3_nt	cdr3_aa
TRBV6-4	14	TRBD2	TRBJ2-2	few	TGTGCCAGCAGTCTAGCTAGCGGATACGGGGAGCTGTTTTTT	CASSLASGYGELFF
TRBV3-1/TRBV3-2	17	TRBD2	TRBJ2-5	NA	TGTGCCAGCAGCCAAGGGGCAGTGCCTAGCGGGCAAGAGACCCAGTACTTC	CASSQGAVPSGQETQYF
TRBV27	12	NA	TRBJ2-2	NA	TGTGCCAGCAGTTACGGACTCGGGGAGCTGTTTTTT	CASSYGLGELFF
TRBV7-9	14	TRBD2	TRBJ2-1	NA	TGTGCCAGCAGCCTAGCGGGAGGGCCAAATGAGCAGTTCTTC	CASSLAGGPNEQFF
TRBV5-5	14	NA	TRBJ2-5	NA	TGTGCCAGCAGCCCCGGTGACTATCAAGAGACCCAGTACTTC	CASSPGDYQETQYF
TRBV3-1/TRBV3-2	17	TRBD2	TRBJ2-3	NA	TGTGCCAGCAGCACTTTCGGAGCGGGAGCATCCCCAGATACGCAGTATTTT	CASSTFGAGASPDTQYF
TRBV6-5	14	TRBD1	TRBJ2-7	NA	TGTGCCACGCTGACCCGACAGGGCACCTACGAGCAGTACTTC	CATLTRQGTYEQYF
TRBV7-3	13	NA	TRBJ2-1	NA	TGTGCCAGCAGCTTGGGACTTGACAATGAGCAGTTCTTC	CASSLGLDNEQFF
TRBV6-2/TRBV6-3	13	NA	TRBJ2-7	NA	TGTGCCAGCACCCCGCGGGCAACCTACGAGCAGTACTTC	CASTPRATYEQYF
TRBV30	15	NA	TRBJ2-7	NA	TGTGCCTGGAGCCGCCCGGGTCCAAGCTCCTACGAGCAGTACTTC	CAWSRPGPSSYEQYF
TRBV7-2	17	TRBD2	TRBJ2-1	NA	TGTGCCAGCAGAGCCAGCGGGAGTTCCTCGGGCTACAATGAGCAGTTCTTC	CASRASGSSSGYNEQFF
TRBV5-4	16	TRBD2	TRBJ2-5	once	TGTGCCAGCAGCTTAATACCGGGACTAGCGGGAGAGACCCAGTACTTC	CASSLIPGLAGETQYF
TRBV5-5	16	TRBD2	TRBJ2-3	NA	TGTGCCAGCAGCTGGGATGGACTAGCGCACACAGATACGCAGTATTTT	CASSWDGLAHTDTQYF
TRBV6-2/TRBV6-3	16	NA	TRBJ2-7	NA	TGTGCCAGCAGTTACTCCAGGGGCCGAAGCTCCTACGAGCAGTACTTC	CASSYSRGRSSYEQYF
TRBV27	22	TRBD2	TRBJ2-7	NA	TGTGCCAGCAGTCCCGGGGGAGCGGGAGGGAGTATTGGGTCCCCGGACCCCTACGAGCAGTACTTC	CASSPGGAGGSIGSPDPYEQYF
TRBV29-1	14	TRBD1	TRBJ2-7	NA	TGCAGCGTGGGACAGGGAACCCCCACCTACGAGCAGTACTTC	CSVGQGTPTYEQYF
TRBV7-7	14	TRBD1	TRBJ2-3	NA	TGTGCTAGCAGCCGAACGACAGGGGCAGATACGCAGTATTTT	CASSRTTGADTQYF
TRBV12-5	18	NA	TRBJ2-3	NA	TGTGCTAGTGGTTTGTCGCTACAGGATCAGGGTAGCACAGATACGCAGTATTTT	CASGLSLQDQGSTDTQYF